This T cell receptor beta chain was documented in a study of cytomegalovirus exposure and HLA in healthy donors. Use of 60 Vbeta and 13 Jbeta primers characterized the PCR. The assay was immunoSEQ multiplex PCR, and TCRdb's table has in-frame clones only and misses some. The data contain more than 85,000 clones, just under 80% of them singletons. The germline V gene has CDR1 MGHRA and CDR2 YSYEKL. V trimming: 0 bases; J trimming: 6 bases; junction bases outside the gene matches: 5. The CDR3 consists of 15 residues. The sequence was obtained from a male donor in good health and CMV-seronegative. The V gene is TRBV4-1, the J gene TRBJ2-7; 10 bases align to TRBD1. The sample comprised PBMCs. The CDR3 sequence is CASSQDGQGVGEQYF. CDR3 DNA sequence: TGCGCCAGCAGCCAAGATGGACAGGGGGTGGGCGAGCAGTACTTC.